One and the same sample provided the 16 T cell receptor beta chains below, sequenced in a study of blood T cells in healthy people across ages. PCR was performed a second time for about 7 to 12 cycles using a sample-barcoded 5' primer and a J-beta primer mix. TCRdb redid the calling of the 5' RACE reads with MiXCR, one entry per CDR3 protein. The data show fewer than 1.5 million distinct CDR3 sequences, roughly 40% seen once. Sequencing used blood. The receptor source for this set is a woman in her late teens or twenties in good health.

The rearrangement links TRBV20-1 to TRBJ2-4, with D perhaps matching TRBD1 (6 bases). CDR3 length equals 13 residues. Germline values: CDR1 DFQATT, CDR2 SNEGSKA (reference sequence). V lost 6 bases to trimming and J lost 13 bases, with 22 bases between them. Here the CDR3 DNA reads TGCAGTGCACGACAGGACTTCTACAATGAGCAGTACTTC. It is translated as CSARQDFYNEQYF.

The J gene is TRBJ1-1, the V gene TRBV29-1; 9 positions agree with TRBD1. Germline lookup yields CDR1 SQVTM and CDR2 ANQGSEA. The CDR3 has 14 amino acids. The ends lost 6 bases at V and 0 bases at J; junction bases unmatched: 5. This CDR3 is CSVNRGLVNTEAFF. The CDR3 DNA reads TGCAGCGTAAACAGGGGGCTAGTGAACACTGAAGCTTTCTTT.

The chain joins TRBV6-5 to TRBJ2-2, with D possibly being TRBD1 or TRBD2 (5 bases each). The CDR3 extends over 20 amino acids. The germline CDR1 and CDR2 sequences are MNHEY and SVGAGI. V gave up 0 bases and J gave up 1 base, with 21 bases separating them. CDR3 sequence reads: CASSYSRDGYTQRNTGELFF. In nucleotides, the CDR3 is TGTGCCAGCAGTTACTCTCGGGACGGATACACTCAACGGAACACCGGGGAGCTGTTTTTT.

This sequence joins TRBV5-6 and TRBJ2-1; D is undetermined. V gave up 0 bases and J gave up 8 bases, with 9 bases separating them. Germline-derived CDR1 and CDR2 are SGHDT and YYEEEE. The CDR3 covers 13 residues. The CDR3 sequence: CASSLALMDEQFF. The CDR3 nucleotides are TGTGCCAGCAGCTTGGCGCTAATGGATGAGCAGTTCTTC.

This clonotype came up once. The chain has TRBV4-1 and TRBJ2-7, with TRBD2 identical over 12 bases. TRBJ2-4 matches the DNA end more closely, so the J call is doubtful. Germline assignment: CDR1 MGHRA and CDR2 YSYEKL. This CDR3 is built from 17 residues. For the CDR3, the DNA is TGCGCCAGCAGCCAAGTGGCTAGCGGGGGGGCTTTAAACATTCAGTACTTC. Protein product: CASSQVASGGALNIQYF.

CDR3 amino acids: CSVDLAGSGADTQYF. In DNA form, the CDR3 reads TGCAGCGTTGATTTAGCGGGGAGTGGAGCAGATACGCAGTATTTT. The rearrangement joins TRBV29-1 to TRBJ2-3, with 8 bases lining up with TRBD2. CDR3 length equals 15 residues. J gave up 4 bases and V 3 bases, and 9 bases lay outside the gene matches. The germline gives CDR1 SQVTM, CDR2 ANQGSEA.

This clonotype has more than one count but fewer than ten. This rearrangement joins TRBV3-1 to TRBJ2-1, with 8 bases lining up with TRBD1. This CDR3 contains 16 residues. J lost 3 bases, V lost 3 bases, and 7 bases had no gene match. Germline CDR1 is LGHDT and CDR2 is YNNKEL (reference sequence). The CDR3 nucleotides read TGTGCCAGCAGCCACCCAGGACAGGGAGGCTACAATGAGCAGTTCTTC. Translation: CASSHPGQGGYNEQFF.

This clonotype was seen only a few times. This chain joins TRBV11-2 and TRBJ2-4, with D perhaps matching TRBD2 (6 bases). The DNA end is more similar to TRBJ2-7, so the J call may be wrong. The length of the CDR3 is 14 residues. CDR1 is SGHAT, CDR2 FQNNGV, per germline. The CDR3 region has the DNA TGTGCCAGCAGCTTAGGTGGGAGGCAGTACGAGCAGTACTTC. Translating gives CASSLGGRQYEQYF.

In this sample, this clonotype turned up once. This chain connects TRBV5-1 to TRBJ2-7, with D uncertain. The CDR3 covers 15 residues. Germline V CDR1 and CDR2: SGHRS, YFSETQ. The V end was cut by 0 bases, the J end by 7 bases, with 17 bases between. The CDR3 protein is CASSLDSDSYNEQYF. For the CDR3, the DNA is TGCGCCAGCAGCTTGGATTCGGATAGCTACAATGAGCAGTACTTC.

CDR3 DNA: TGTGCCAGCGCACTAGCGGGAGTGCACAATGAGCAGTTCTTC. Its translation: CASALAGVHNEQFF. The chain links TRBV21-1 to TRBJ2-1; the table calls TRBD2, which could not be checked here. TRBV21-1 is classified as a pseudogene. The CDR3 is 14 residues long.

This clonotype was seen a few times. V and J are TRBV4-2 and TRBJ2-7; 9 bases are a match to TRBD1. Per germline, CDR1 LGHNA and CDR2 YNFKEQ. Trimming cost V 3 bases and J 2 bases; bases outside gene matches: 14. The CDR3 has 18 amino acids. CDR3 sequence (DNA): TGTGCCAGCAGCCACACCGGACTACAGGGGGCTGCTGCCTACGAGCAGTACTTC. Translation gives CASSHTGLQGAAAYEQYF.

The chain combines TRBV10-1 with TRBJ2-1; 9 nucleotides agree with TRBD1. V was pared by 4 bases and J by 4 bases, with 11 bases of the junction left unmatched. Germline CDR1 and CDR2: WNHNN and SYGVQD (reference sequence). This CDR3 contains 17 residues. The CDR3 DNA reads TGCGCCAGCAGTGGGGGTCGTGAGGGACAGGGATACAATGAGCAGTTCTTC. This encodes CASSGGREGQGYNEQFF.

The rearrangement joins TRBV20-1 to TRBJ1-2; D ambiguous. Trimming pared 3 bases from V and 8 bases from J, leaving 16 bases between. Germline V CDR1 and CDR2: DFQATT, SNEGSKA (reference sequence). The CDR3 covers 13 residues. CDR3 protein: CSASEAGSVGYTF. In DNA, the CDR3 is TGCAGTGCTAGTGAGGCTGGATCCGTGGGCTACACCTTC.

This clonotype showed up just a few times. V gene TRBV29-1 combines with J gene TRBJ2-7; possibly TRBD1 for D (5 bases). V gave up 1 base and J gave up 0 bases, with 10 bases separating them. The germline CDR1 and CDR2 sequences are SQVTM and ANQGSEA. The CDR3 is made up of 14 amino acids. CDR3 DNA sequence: TGCAGCGTTGAAGTTGGCAGGGACTCCTACGAGCAGTACTTC. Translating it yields CSVEVGRDSYEQYF.

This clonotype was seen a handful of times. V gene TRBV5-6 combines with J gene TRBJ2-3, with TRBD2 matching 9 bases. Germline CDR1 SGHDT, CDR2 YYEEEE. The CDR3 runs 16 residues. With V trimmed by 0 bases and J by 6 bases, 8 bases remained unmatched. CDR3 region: CASSLDLSGGIDTQYF. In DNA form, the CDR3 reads TGTGCCAGCAGCTTGGACCTTAGCGGGGGTATTGATACGCAGTATTTT. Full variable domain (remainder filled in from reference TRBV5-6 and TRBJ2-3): DAGVTQSPTHLIKTRGQQVTLRCSPKSGHDTVSWYQQALGQGPQFIFQYYEEEERQRGNFPDRFSGHQFPNYSSELNVNALLLGDSALYLCASSLDLSGGIDTQYFGPGTRLTVL.

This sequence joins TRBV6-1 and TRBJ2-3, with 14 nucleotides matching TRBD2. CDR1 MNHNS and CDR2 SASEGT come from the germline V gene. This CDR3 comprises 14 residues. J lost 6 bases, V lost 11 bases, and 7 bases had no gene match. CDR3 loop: CALGGTSGSDTQYF. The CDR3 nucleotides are TGTGCCCTCGGGGGGACTAGCGGGAGTGATACGCAGTATTTT.